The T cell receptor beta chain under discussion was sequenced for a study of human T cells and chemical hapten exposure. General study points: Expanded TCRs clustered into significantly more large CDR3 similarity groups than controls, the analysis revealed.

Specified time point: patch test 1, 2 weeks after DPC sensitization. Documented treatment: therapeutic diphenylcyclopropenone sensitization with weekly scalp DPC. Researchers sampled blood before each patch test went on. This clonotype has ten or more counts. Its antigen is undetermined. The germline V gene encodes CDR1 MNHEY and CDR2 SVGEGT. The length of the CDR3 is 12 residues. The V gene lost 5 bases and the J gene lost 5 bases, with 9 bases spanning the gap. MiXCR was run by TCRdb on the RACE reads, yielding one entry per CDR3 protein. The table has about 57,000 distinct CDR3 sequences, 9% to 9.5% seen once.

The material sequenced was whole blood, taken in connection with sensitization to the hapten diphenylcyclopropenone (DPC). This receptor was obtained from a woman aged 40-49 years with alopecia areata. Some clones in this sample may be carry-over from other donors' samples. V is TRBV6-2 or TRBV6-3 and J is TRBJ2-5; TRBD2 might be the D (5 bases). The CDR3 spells CASSPRRETQYF. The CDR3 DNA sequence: TGTGCCAGCAGTCCGAGGAGGGAGACCCAGTACTTC.